This T cell receptor beta chain was retrieved from a study of cytomegalovirus exposure and HLA in healthy donors. Whole-study results and caveats: Cytomegalovirus-associated TCR beta chains were listed, numbering roughly 150. There was a cluster of highly shared sequence variants that was likely a sequencing artifact.

Germline lookup yields CDR1 MNHEY and CDR2 SMNVEV (reference sequence). Trimming cost V 0 bases and J 8 bases; bases outside gene matches: 5. The CDR3 contains 15 residues. In the PCR, 60 Vbeta and 13 Jbeta primers were used. Using immunoSEQ multiplex PCR, the repertoire was profiled, and TCRdb retains in-frame clones only, with some absent. Of about 120,000 clones detected, roughly 86% appear once; the ten largest clones hold 1.5% to 2%. This clone was found once. Antigen specificity is unknown. The chain couples TRBV27 to TRBJ1-2, with 11 bases identical to TRBD1. The sequenced sample consisted of PBMCs. The clonotype comes from a man aged 35 to 55 in good health and CMV-seronegative. The CDR3: CASSLSGTGGGGYTF. Written as DNA, the CDR3 is TGTGCCAGCAGTTTATCCGGGACAGGGGGTGGAGGCTACACCTTC.